A single T cell receptor beta chain is shown here with its context. The data were taken from a study of blood T cell repertoires in COVID-19. Measured with immunoSEQ multiplex PCR; TCRdb has only the in-frame clones, and not every one. The data contain under 200,000 clones, around 79% of them seen just once; the ten biggest clones take up 11%. Trimming pared 6 bases from V and 4 bases from J, leaving 16 bases between. The CDR3 consists of 13 residues. From germline, CDR1 is SQVTM and CDR2 ANQGSEA. The receptor was derived from a man between 50 and 59 years old who had recovered from COVID-19. The sample taken for sequencing was PBMCs or T cells enriched from blood (not recorded which). This rearrangement joins TRBV29-1 to TRBJ2-7, with TRBD1 as a possible D gene (6 bases). In DNA, the CDR3 is TGCAGCGTCGTAGTCAGGGGAATTTACGAGCAGTACTTC. Translated, it gives CSVVVRGIYEQYF.